Shown below are 21 T cell receptor beta chains from a single sample sequenced in a study of blood T cell repertoires in COVID-19. Measured with immunoSEQ multiplex PCR; TCRdb has only the in-frame clones, and not every one. Of about 130,000 clones listed, more than 85% are singletons. The sequenced material came from peripheral blood. The receptors shown here come from a middle-aged man with COVID-19, enrolled during active disease.

The J gene is TRBJ2-1, the V gene TRBV7-9, with 9 bases that match TRBD1. The ends lost 4 bases at V and 16 bases at J; junction bases unmatched: 8. Germline values: CDR1 SEHNR, CDR2 FQNEAQ (reference sequence). There are 12 residues in the CDR3. The CDR3 DNA reads as TGTGCCAGCAGCTGGGGGGACAGGGCAGGATTCTTC. It specifies CASSWGDRAGFF.

The chain combines TRBV9 with TRBJ2-1; the D gene is possibly TRBD2 (5 bases). V shed 2 bases and J shed 4 bases, with 13 bases lying between them. The germline gives CDR1 SGDLS, CDR2 YYNGEE. The CDR3 sequence is 15 residues long. As DNA, the CDR3 is TGTGCCAGCAGCGTCGACGGGAATTCTTACAATGAGCAGTTCTTC. Residues: CASSVDGNSYNEQFF.

This clone was recorded once. The V and J genes are TRBV12-5 and TRBJ1-1; maybe TRBD1 (6 bases). The CDR3 sequence is 16 residues long. V lost 1 base to trimming and J lost 4 bases, with 16 bases between them. The germline V gene has CDR1 LGHNT and CDR2 FRNRAP. The CDR3 region has the DNA TGTGCTAGTGGTTTGGCCACAGGGACGGCGCTCACTGAAGCTTTCTTT. Its translation is CASGLATGTALTEAFF.

This chain uses TRBV30 with TRBJ2-4; D is perhaps TRBD2 (5 bases). Trimming removed 5 bases from V and 9 bases from J, with 11 bases in between. The CDR3 has 11 amino acids. Germline CDR1 is GTSNPN and CDR2 is SVGIG (reference sequence). The CDR3 protein is CAWSSEAIQYF. CDR3 sequence (DNA): TGTGCCTGGTCTTCGGAGGCCATTCAGTACTTC.

This clone has just a few counts. The chain uses TRBV9 and TRBJ1-2, with 8 positions matching TRBD1. The CDR3 consists of 15 residues. Per the germline V gene, CDR1 is SGDLS and CDR2 is YYNGEE. The trim removed 3 bases at V and 3 bases at J, leaving 7 bases unmatched. This CDR3 reads CASSAGQGAYYGYTF. Here the CDR3 DNA reads TGTGCCAGCAGCGCGGGGCAGGGGGCCTACTATGGCTACACCTTC.

The J gene is TRBJ2-7, the V gene TRBV7-9; D is uncertain. Trimming took off 1 base at V and 4 bases at J, with 17 bases between the two ends. CDR1 is SEHNR, CDR2 FQNEAQ, per germline (reference sequence). The CDR3 runs to 16 residues. The CDR3 DNA reads as TGTGCCAGCAGCTTAGGGCCCTCGGGTGACCTTTACGAGCAGTACTTC. Amino acids: CASSLGPSGDLYEQYF.

The rearrangement links TRBV6-5 to TRBJ2-3; perhaps TRBD1 as D (6 bases). The CDR3 totals 13 residues. Germline values: CDR1 MNHEY, CDR2 SVGAGI. Trimming took off 6 bases at V and 2 bases at J, with 9 bases between the two ends. CDR3 bases: TGTGCCAGCAGCAGGGGATTCACAGATACGCAGTATTTT. Encoded protein: CASSRGFTDTQYF.

V is TRBV6-5 and J is TRBJ2-7; 7 bases line up with TRBD1. Germline-derived CDR1 and CDR2 are MNHEY and SVGAGI. The V segment lost 6 bases and the J segment 2 bases; nucleotides outside the gene matches: 10. The CDR3 contains 15 residues. As DNA, the CDR3 is TGTGCCAGCAGACGAGAGGACAGGCCGACCTACGAGCAGTACTTC. Its translation: CASRREDRPTYEQYF.

The chain couples TRBV29-1 to TRBJ2-7, with a possible D match to TRBD2 (5 bases). The V end was cut by 3 bases, the J end by 5 bases, with 20 bases between. The CDR3 has 15 residues. Germline V CDR1 and CDR2: SQVTM, ANQGSEA. CDR3 nucleotide sequence: TGCAGCGTTGACTCGAAGGCGGGTGCGCCGCACGAGCAGTACGTC. Translated, it gives CSVDSKAGAPHEQYV.

The chain couples TRBV7-2 to TRBJ1-5, with 10 nucleotides matching TRBD1. The germline V gene encodes CDR1 SGHTA and CDR2 FQGNSA. The CDR3 totals 15 residues. V was pared by 3 bases and J by 7 bases, with 6 bases of the junction left unmatched. The CDR3 DNA is TGTGCCAGCAGCTTCTCCGGACAGGGGGACCAGCCCCAGCATTTT. Protein product: CASSFSGQGDQPQHF.

This sequence joins TRBV29-1 and TRBJ2-1; D unresolved. CDR3 size: 12 residues. Germline V gene sequence: CDR1 SQVTM, CDR2 ANQGSEA. V lost 4 bases and J lost 8, with 12 bases in between. CDR3: CSVVPGSHEQFF. Here the CDR3 DNA reads TGCAGCGTTGTGCCCGGGTCCCATGAGCAGTTCTTC.

The chain carries TRBV2 and TRBJ1-3; a weak D match, TRBD1 (5 bases). The CDR3 runs to 13 residues. Germline V gene data show CDR1 as SNHLY and CDR2 as FYNNEI. V was clipped by 4 bases and J by 3 bases, with 7 bases between them. CDR3 in DNA: TGTGCCAGCAGTGTCGGGGGTGGAAACACCATATATTTT. Translated, it gives CASSVGGGNTIYF.

V usage is TRBV28 and J usage is TRBJ2-1; 8 nucleotides line up with TRBD1. J gave up 5 bases and V 5 bases, and 20 bases lay outside the gene matches. Germline CDR1 is MDHEN and CDR2 is SYDVKM. The CDR3 has 19 residues. For the CDR3, the DNA is TGTGCCAGCAGTAACGAGACTTCCCTCCGGGACAGGAGAAACAATGAGCAGTTCTTC. It is translated as CASSNETSLRDRRNNEQFF.

This chain links TRBV2 with TRBJ1-5; tentative D call: TRBD1 (6 bases). Per germline, CDR1 SNHLY and CDR2 FYNNEI. V was pared by 3 bases and J by 6 bases, with 12 bases between. The CDR3 consists of 14 residues. In DNA, the CDR3 is TGTGCCAGCAGTGAGGGACAAGGACTTCAGCCCCAGCATTTT. Its protein product is CASSEGQGLQPQHF.

The chain uses TRBV19 and TRBJ1-2, with a tentative D call TRBD1 (6 bases). The CDR3 totals 13 residues. From germline, CDR1 is LNHDA and CDR2 SQIVND (reference sequence). Between the trimmed V and J ends, which lost 7 bases and 5 bases, there was a span of 14 bases. Here the CDR3 DNA reads TGTGCCAGTACGGGGGGCGTCCCTTATGGCTACACCTTC. This encodes CASTGGVPYGYTF.

The chain has TRBV24-1 and TRBJ2-3; 8 positions match TRBD1. The CDR3 has 15 residues. Losses at the gene ends were 3 bases for V and 4 bases for J; bases not matched to a gene: 5. CDR1 KGHDR and CDR2 SFDVKD come from the germline V gene. CDR3 DNA: TGTGCCACCAGTGATCCCGACAGGGGAGCAGATACGCAGTATTTT. Translated, it gives CATSDPDRGADTQYF.

The chain combines TRBV30 with TRBJ1-6; a weak D match, TRBD1 (5 bases). V lost 3 bases to trimming and J lost 7 bases, with 16 bases between them. CDR3 length: 15 amino acids. Germline V CDR1 and CDR2: GTSNPN, SVGIG (reference sequence). The CDR3 protein is CAWRGGQGLNSPLHF. The CDR3 DNA reads as TGTGCCTGGAGGGGAGGCCAGGGTTTGAATTCACCCCTCCACTTT. The whole variable domain, filled in from reference TRBV30 and TRBJ1-6, reads SQTIHQWPATLVQPVGSPLSLECTVEGTSNPNLYWYRQAAGRGLQLLFYSVGIGQISSEVPQNLSASRPQDRQFILSSKKLLLSDSGFYLCAWRGGQGLNSPLHFGNGTRLTVT.

This chain links TRBV9 with TRBJ1-2, with 7 nucleotides matching TRBD1. CDR3 length equals 13 residues. The germline V gene has CDR1 SGDLS and CDR2 YYNGEE. J gave up 8 bases and V 3 bases, and 7 bases lay outside the gene matches. The DNA of the CDR3 is TGTGCCAGCAGCGGAGGGGGCGCTTACGGCTACACCTTC. Its translation is CASSGGGAYGYTF.

J is TRBJ2-5 and V is TRBV18; no reliable D call. This CDR3 contains 15 residues. Germline assignment: CDR1 KGHSH and CDR2 LQKENI. V shed 2 bases and J shed 2 bases, with 12 bases lying between them. CDR3 in amino acids: CASSPGWAGQETQYF. CDR3 sequence (DNA): TGTGCCAGCTCACCAGGGTGGGCAGGTCAAGAGACCCAGTACTTC. Based on the CDR3 plus reference TRBV18 and TRBJ2-5, the full variable domain is NAGVMQNPRHLVRRRGQEARLRCSPMKGHSHVYWYRQLPEEGLKFMVYLQKENIIDESGMPKERFSAEFPKEGPSILRIQQVVRGDSAAYFCASSPGWAGQETQYFGPGTRLLVL.

This clone was detected once. CDR3 residues: CASSFGISYNEQFF. The CDR3 DNA reads TGCGCCAGCAGCTTCGGGATTTCCTACAATGAGCAGTTCTTC. The rearrangement joins TRBV5-1 to TRBJ2-1; D perhaps matches TRBD2 (5 bases). This CDR3 has 14 residues. Germline CDR1 reads SGHRS; CDR2 reads YFSETQ. Trimming took off 2 bases at V and 1 base at J, with 7 bases between the two ends.

This rearrangement joins TRBV5-5 to TRBJ1-1, with TRBD1 identical over 8 bases. V shed 2 bases, J shed 9 bases, and the junction held 12 bases outside the gene matches. This CDR3 spans 15 amino acids. Germline V gene data show CDR1 as SGHKS and CDR2 as YYEKEE (reference sequence). The CDR3 sequence: CASSFKVPGQEKAFF. CDR3 in DNA: TGTGCCAGCAGCTTCAAGGTACCGGGACAGGAAAAAGCTTTCTTT.